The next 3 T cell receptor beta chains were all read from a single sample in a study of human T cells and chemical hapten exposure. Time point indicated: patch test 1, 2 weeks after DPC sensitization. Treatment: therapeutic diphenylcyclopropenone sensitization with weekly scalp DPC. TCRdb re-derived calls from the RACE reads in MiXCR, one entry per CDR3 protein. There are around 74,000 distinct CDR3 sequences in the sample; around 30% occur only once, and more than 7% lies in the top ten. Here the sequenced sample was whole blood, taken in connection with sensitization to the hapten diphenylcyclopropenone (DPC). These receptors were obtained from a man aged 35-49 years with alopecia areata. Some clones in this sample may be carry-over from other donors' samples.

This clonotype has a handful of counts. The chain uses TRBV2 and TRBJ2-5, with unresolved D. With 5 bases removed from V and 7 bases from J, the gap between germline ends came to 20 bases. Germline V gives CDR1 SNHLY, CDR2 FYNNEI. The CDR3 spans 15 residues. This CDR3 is CASSSEQRHRGTQYF. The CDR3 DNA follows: TGTGCCAGCAGTTCGGAGCAGCGCCATCGAGGGACCCAGTACTTC. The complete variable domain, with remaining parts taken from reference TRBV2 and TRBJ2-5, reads EPEVTQTPSHQVTQMGQEVILRCVPISNHLYFYWYRQILGQKVEFLVSFYNNEISEKSEIFDDQFSVERPDGSNFTLKIRSTKLEDSAMYFCASSSEQRHRGTQYFGPGTRLLVL.

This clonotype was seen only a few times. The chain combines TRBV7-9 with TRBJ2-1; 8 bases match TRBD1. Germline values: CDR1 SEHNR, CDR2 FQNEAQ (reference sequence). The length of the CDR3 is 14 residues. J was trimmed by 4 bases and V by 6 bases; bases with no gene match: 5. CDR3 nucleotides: TGTGCCAGCAGACCGGGACAGGTGTACAATGAGCAGTTCTTC. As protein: CASRPGQVYNEQFF. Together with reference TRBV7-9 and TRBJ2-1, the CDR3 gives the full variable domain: DTGVSQNPRHKITKRGQNVTFRCDPISEHNRLYWYRQTLGQGPEFLTYFQNEAQLEKSRLLSDRFSAERPKGSFSTLEIQRTEQGDSAMYLCASRPGQVYNEQFFGPGTRLTVL.

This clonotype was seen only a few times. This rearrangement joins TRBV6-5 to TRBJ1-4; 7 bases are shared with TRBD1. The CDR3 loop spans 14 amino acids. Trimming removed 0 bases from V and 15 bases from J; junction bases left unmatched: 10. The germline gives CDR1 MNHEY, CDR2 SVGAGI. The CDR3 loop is CASSYSRRTGSLFF. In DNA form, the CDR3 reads TGTGCCAGCAGTTACTCGAGACGGACAGGATCTTTGTTTTTT.